This note documents a single T cell receptor beta chain sequence. The sample is drawn from a study of cytomegalovirus exposure and HLA in healthy donors. In germline, CDR1 is MNHNS, CDR2 SASEGT. The CDR3 spans 13 residues. V was pared by 7 bases and J by 7 bases, with 8 bases of the junction left unmatched. PCR amplification relied on 60 Vbeta primers (plus 13 Jbeta primers). The protocol was immunoSEQ multiplex PCR, while the TCRdb copy is restricted to in-frame clones and leaves out a portion. The table lists 150,000 or so clones, 60% to 80% of them singletons, with 11% to 15% in the top ten. This clonotype originated in a man aged 45-60 years in good health and CMV-seropositive. The rearrangement links TRBV6-1 to TRBJ2-5; TRBD2 matches at 8 bases. The sample consisted of PBMCs. CDR3 residues: CASMAGGSPTQYF. CDR3 in DNA: TGTGCCAGCATGGCGGGGGGCTCCCCGACCCAGTACTTC.